This T cell receptor (beta chain) was sequenced for a study of Ad26.COV2.S vaccination and SARS-CoV-2 variants. Trimming left V 4 bases short and J 0 bases short, with 14 bases between. This CDR3 is 17 amino acids long. The germline CDR1 and CDR2 sequences are SGHKS and YYEKEE (reference sequence). This clone was picked up one time. Treatment defined: about 20 received Ad26.COV2.S at low or high dose, single or two shots; several received placebo; per-sample allocation not given. Samples analyzed were those drawn on day 63 after the first vaccine or placebo injection. This vaccine is an Ad26 vector that expresses the Wuhan-strain SARS-CoV-2 spike. Profiled with immunoSEQ multiplex PCR; TCRdb holds only in-frame clones, not every one. This table holds fewer than 400,000 clones, roughly nine tenths found once.

The TCR originated in a person aged 18 to 65 who received the Ad26.COV2.S COVID-19 vaccine or a placebo. The material was peripheral blood, obtained in a trial of Ad26.COV2.S vaccine versus placebo. J is TRBJ2-6 and V is TRBV5-5; D unclear. The CDR3 region is CASSPRQESSGANVLTF. In nucleotides, the CDR3 is TGTGCCAGCAGCCCCCGGCAGGAGTCCTCTGGGGCCAACGTCCTGACTTTC.